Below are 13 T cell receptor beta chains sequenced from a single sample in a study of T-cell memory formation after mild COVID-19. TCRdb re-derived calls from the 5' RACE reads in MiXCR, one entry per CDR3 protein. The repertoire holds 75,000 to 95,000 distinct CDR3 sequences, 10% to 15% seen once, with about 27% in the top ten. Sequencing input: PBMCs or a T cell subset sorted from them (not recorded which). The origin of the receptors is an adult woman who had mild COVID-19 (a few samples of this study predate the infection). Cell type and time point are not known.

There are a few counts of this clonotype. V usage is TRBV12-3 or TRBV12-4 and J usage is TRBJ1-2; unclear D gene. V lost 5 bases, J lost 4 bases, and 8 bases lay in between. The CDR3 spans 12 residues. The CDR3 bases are TGTGCCAGCAGTCTGAGTTCCTATGGCTACACCTTC. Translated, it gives CASSLSSYGYTF.

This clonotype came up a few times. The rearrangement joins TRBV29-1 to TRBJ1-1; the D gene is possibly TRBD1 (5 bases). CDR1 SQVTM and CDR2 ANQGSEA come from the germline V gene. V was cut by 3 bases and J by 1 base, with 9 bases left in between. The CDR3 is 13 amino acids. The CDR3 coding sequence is TGCAGCGTTGAGGGGGACCCGAACACTGAAGCTTTCTTT. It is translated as CSVEGDPNTEAFF. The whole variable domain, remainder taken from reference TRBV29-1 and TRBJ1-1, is SAVISQKPSRDICQRGTSLTIQCQVDSQVTMMFWYRQQPGQSLTLIATANQGSEATYESGFVIDKFPISRPNLTFSTLTVSNMSPEDSSIYLCSVEGDPNTEAFFGQGTRLTVV.

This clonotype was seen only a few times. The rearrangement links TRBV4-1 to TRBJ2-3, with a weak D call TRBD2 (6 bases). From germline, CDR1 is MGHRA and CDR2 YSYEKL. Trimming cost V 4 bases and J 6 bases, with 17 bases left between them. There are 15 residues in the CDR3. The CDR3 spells CASSLLSGGPDTQYF. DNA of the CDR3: TGCGCCAGCAGCCTGTTGTCAGGAGGGCCGGATACGCAGTATTTT.

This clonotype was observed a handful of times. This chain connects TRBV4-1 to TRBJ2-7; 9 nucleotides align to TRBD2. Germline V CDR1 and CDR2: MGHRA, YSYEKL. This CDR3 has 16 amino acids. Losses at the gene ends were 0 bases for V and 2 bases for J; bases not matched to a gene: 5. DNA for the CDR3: TGCGCCAGCAGCCAAGATCTTCAGCGGGGGGCCTACGAGCAGTACTTC. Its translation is CASSQDLQRGAYEQYF.

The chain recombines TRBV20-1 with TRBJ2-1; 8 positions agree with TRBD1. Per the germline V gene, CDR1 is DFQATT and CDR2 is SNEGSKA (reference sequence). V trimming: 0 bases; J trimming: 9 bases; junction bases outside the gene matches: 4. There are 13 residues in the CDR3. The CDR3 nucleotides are TGCAGTGCTAGAGATGCAGGGGGCCCTGAGCAGTTCTTC. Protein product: CSARDAGGPEQFF.

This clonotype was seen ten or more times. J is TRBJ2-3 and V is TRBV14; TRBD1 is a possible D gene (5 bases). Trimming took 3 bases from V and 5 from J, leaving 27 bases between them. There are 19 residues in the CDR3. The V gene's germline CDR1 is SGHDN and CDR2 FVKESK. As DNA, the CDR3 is TGTGCCAGCAGCCAGTATCCTATGGCGAGTTTAGGGGCGAGAGATACGCAGTATTTT. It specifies CASSQYPMASLGARDTQYF.

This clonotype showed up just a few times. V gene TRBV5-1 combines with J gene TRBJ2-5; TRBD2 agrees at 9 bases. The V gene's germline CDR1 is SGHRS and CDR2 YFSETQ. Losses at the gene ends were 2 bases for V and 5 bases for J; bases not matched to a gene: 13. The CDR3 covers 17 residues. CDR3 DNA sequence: TGCGCCAGCAGCTTAAGACTAGCGGCACAACTCGGGGAGACCCAGTACTTC. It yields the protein CASSLRLAAQLGETQYF.

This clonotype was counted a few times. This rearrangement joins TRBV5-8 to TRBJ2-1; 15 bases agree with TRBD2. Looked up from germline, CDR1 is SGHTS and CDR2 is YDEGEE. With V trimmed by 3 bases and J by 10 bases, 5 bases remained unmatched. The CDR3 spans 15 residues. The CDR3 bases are TGTGCCAGCAGCTACGGACTAGCGGGGGGGGAGGAGCAGTTCTTC. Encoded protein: CASSYGLAGGEEQFF.

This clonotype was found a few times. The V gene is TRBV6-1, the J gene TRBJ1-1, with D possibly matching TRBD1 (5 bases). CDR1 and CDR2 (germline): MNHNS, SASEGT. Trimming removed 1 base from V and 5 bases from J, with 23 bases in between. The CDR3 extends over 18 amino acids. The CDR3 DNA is TGTGCCAGCAGTGAAGGGGGCTTGGGGCGAGGCAGCCGGACTGAAGCTTTCTTT. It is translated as CASSEGGLGRGSRTEAFF.

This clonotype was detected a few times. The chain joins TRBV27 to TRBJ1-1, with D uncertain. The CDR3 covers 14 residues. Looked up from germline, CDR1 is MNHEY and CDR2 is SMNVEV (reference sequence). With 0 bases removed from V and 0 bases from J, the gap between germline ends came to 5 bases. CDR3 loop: CASSLSGVNTEAFF. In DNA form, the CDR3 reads TGTGCCAGCAGTTTATCAGGAGTGAACACTGAAGCTTTCTTT.

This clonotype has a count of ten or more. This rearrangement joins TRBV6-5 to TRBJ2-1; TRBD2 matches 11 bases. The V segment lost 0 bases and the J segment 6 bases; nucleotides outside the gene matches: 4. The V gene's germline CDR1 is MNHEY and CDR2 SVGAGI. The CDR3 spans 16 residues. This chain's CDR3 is CASSYSGLAGGNEQFF. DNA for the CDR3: TGTGCCAGCAGTTACTCCGGGCTAGCGGGAGGCAATGAGCAGTTCTTC.

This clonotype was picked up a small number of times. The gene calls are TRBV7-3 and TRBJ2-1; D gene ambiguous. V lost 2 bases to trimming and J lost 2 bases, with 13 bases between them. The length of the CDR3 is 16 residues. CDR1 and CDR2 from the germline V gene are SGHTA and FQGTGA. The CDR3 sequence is CASSLESAWPYNEQFF. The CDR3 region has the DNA TGTGCCAGCAGCTTAGAAAGCGCATGGCCCTACAATGAGCAGTTCTTC. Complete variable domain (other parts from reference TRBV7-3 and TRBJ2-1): GAGVSQTPSNKVTEKGKYVELRCDPISGHTALYWYRQSLGQGPEFLIYFQGTGAADDSGLPNDRFFAVRPEGSVSTLKIQRTERGDSAVYLCASSLESAWPYNEQFFGPGTRLTVL.

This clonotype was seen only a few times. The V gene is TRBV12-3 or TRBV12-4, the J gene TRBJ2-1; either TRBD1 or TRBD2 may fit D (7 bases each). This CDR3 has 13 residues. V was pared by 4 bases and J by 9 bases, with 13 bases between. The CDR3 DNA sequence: TGTGCCAGCAGTTCAGGGGGGGCTGGTGAGCAGTTCTTC. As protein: CASSSGGAGEQFF.